These 30 T cell receptor beta chains were all obtained from the same sample, sequenced in a study of blood T cell repertoires in COVID-19. Measured with immunoSEQ multiplex PCR; TCRdb has only the in-frame clones, and not every one. The sample includes some 510,000 clones, roughly 90% of them seen just once. The specimen sequenced was PBMCs or T cells enriched from blood (not recorded which). Every receptor here comes from a woman aged 40 to 50 who had recovered from COVID-19.

The CDR3 loop is CASKPSGQETQYF. The CDR3 bases are TGTGCCAGCAAGCCTAGCGGACAAGAGACCCAGTACTTC. This chain links TRBV11-2 with TRBJ2-5; 7 nucleotides align to TRBD2. Per germline, CDR1 SGHAT and CDR2 FQNNGV. This CDR3 is built from 13 residues. J was trimmed by 2 bases and V by 7 bases; bases with no gene match: 4.

This clone was counted once. CDR3 DNA: TGTGCCAGCAGCCATACCTTGACAGGGAAGATGAACACTGAAGCTTTCTTT. This codes for CASSHTLTGKMNTEAFF. The chain joins TRBV6-2 or TRBV6-3 to TRBJ1-1, with TRBD1 identical over 7 bases. This CDR3 has 17 amino acids. Looked up from germline, CDR1 is MNHEY and CDR2 is SVGEGT. V gave up 6 bases and J gave up 0 bases; unmatched junction bases: 13.

The chain is built from TRBV7-6 and TRBJ1-6, with a tentative D call TRBD1 (6 bases). The CDR3 is 15 amino acids. CDR1 and CDR2 (germline): SGHVS, FNYEAQ. The V gene lost 1 base and the J gene lost 7 bases, with 11 bases spanning the gap. The CDR3 sequence is CASSLDRVTNSPLHF. The CDR3 DNA reads TGTGCCAGCAGCTTAGACAGGGTTACCAATTCACCCCTCCACTTT.

The chain has TRBV7-2 and TRBJ2-1; D may be TRBD2 (6 bases). The CDR3 extends over 17 amino acids. V lost 0 bases, J lost 4 bases, and 16 bases lay in between. In germline, CDR1 is SGHTA, CDR2 FQGNSA. CDR3 region: CASSLAGLLASYNEQFF. Here the CDR3 DNA reads TGTGCCAGCAGCTTAGCGGGTTTACTAGCCTCTTACAATGAGCAGTTCTTC.

The V call is TRBV5-4, the J call TRBJ2-7, with 10 bases aligning to TRBD1. Trimming cost V 4 bases and J 4 bases; bases outside gene matches: 5. This CDR3 has 14 amino acids. Germline CDR1 and CDR2: SGHNT and YYREEE (reference sequence). The CDR3 sequence: CASSPGQGVYEQYF. For the CDR3, the DNA is TGTGCCAGCAGCCCCGGACAGGGGGTATACGAGCAGTACTTC.

This chain joins TRBV24-1 and TRBJ1-2, with 9 bases fitting TRBD1. CDR1 is KGHDR and CDR2 is SFDVKD in the germline V gene. The CDR3 consists of 15 residues. Trimming cost V 2 bases and J 8 bases; bases outside gene matches: 8. The CDR3 here is CATSDSPGQGGGYTF. The CDR3 bases are TGTGCCACCAGTGATTCCCCGGGACAGGGTGGCGGCTACACCTTC.

This chain links TRBV7-8 with TRBJ2-3, with 9 positions matching TRBD2. This CDR3 region has 20 residues. Germline V gene sequence: CDR1 SGHVS, CDR2 FQNEAQ. Trimming removed 2 bases from V and 4 bases from J; junction bases left unmatched: 19. The CDR3 reads CASSLPMFPVAGEGADTQYF. CDR3 nucleotide sequence: TGTGCCAGCAGCTTACCCATGTTCCCCGTAGCGGGAGAAGGAGCAGATACGCAGTATTTT.

This chain connects TRBV7-2 to TRBJ2-7; 11 bases map to TRBD2. The germline V gene encodes CDR1 SGHTA and CDR2 FQGNSA. V dropped 2 bases and J dropped 1; count of bases not matched to a gene: 4. This CDR3 spans 16 amino acids. DNA of the CDR3: TGTGCCAGCAGCTTAAGACTAGCGGGGATGTCCTACGAGCAGTACTTC. Translation: CASSLRLAGMSYEQYF.

The chain uses TRBV18 and TRBJ1-4; TRBD1 matches 9 bases. Trimming cost V 6 bases and J 5 bases; bases outside gene matches: 7. This CDR3 is 15 amino acids long. Germline CDR1 KGHSH, CDR2 LQKENI. DNA of the CDR3: TGTGCCAGCTCCCGAGGGACAGGGCAAAATGAAAAACTGTTTTTT. It encodes CASSRGTGQNEKLFF. Together with reference TRBV18 and TRBJ1-4, the CDR3 gives the full variable domain: NAGVMQNPRHLVRRRGQEARLRCSPMKGHSHVYWYRQLPEEGLKFMVYLQKENIIDESGMPKERFSAEFPKEGPSILRIQQVVRGDSAAYFCASSRGTGQNEKLFFGSGTQLSVL.

This chain connects TRBV29-1 to TRBJ1-2; 7 bases align to TRBD1. Germline V gene lookup returns CDR1 SQVTM and CDR2 ANQGSEA. J gave up 13 bases and V 6 bases, and 14 bases lay outside the gene matches. This CDR3 spans 12 amino acids. CDR3 residues: CSVGSRGQEGTF. The CDR3 nucleotides read TGCAGCGTCGGATCCCGTGGACAGGAAGGCACCTTC.

V and J are TRBV19 and TRBJ1-2; D gene uncertain. CDR3 size: 11 residues. Germline V CDR1 and CDR2: LNHDA, SQIVND (reference sequence). Trimming removed 10 bases from V and 6 bases from J, with 12 bases in between. CDR3 in amino acids: CATSLTHGYTF. The CDR3 DNA is TGTGCCACCTCCCTGACACATGGCTACACCTTC.

This chain links TRBV19 with TRBJ1-2; 8 bases agree with TRBD1. The CDR3 loop spans 15 amino acids. Germline assignment: CDR1 LNHDA and CDR2 SQIVND (reference sequence). V lost 3 bases, J lost 2 bases, and 5 bases stayed unmatched. The CDR3 nucleotides read TGTGCCAGTAGTATCAGACAGGGGAGGAACTATGGCTACACCTTC. Encoded protein: CASSIRQGRNYGYTF.

The rearrangement uses TRBV6-6 and TRBJ2-2, with 11 bases identical to TRBD1. Germline-derived CDR1 and CDR2 are MNHNY and SVGAGI (reference sequence). The CDR3 has 14 amino acids. The CDR3 region has the DNA TGTGCTACAGGACAGGGGGCGTACACCGGGGAGCTGTTTTTT. Encoded protein: CATGQGAYTGELFF.

This clone appeared a single time. The gene calls are TRBV6-4 and TRBJ2-3; D possibly corresponds to TRBD2 (6 bases). Deletions cut 4 bases from V and 0 bases from J, with 11 bases between. This CDR3 spans 15 amino acids. Germline V gives CDR1 MRHNA, CDR2 SNTAGT. The CDR3 sequence: CASSARLVSTDTQYF. CDR3 DNA sequence: TGTGCCAGCAGTGCCAGACTAGTTAGCACAGATACGCAGTATTTT.

The rearrangement joins TRBV6-2 or TRBV6-3 to TRBJ2-5, with D perhaps TRBD1 (5 bases). The germline V gene has CDR1 MNHEY and CDR2 SVGEGT. CDR3 length: 13 amino acids. Trimming took 5 bases from V and 1 from J, leaving 8 bases between them. CDR3 coding DNA: TGTGCCAGCAGTCAGGGATTCCAAGAGACCCAGTACTTC. Translated: CASSQGFQETQYF.

J is TRBJ2-6 and V is TRBV10-3; no clear D gene. Germline assignment: CDR1 ENHRY and CDR2 SYGVKD. Trimming took 0 bases from V and 5 from J, leaving 8 bases between them. CDR3 length: 15 residues. CDR3 in DNA: TGTGCCATCAGTGAGTCCGGGTCTAGGGCCAACGTCCTGACTTTC. Encoded protein: CAISESGSRANVLTF.

The chain has TRBV11-2 and TRBJ2-7; 9 positions agree with TRBD1. This CDR3 region has 15 residues. With 8 bases clipped from V and 2 bases from J, the junction kept 10 bases outside the gene matches. CDR1 is SGHAT, CDR2 FQNNGV, per germline. The CDR3 sequence: CASLRPRQGAYEQYF. The CDR3 bases are TGTGCCAGCCTACGTCCGAGACAGGGGGCCTACGAGCAGTACTTC.

In regard to this clone: Other DNA sequences in the sample encode the same CDR3. The chain carries TRBV5-1 and TRBJ2-7; D gene unclear. The CDR3 consists of 12 residues. Trimming cost V 4 bases and J 6 bases, with 11 bases left between them. CDR1 is SGHRS, CDR2 YFSETQ, per germline. CDR3 DNA sequence: TGCGCCAGCAGCCTCACCGGTGGCGAGCAGTACTTC. This gives the protein CASSLTGGEQYF.

V usage is TRBV9 and J usage is TRBJ2-1; 8 bases map to TRBD2. Germline values: CDR1 SGDLS, CDR2 YYNGEE. CDR3 length: 15 residues. V was clipped by 3 bases and J by 8 bases; unmatched bases: 10. The CDR3 here is CASSAGLDVGHEQFF. The CDR3 DNA reads TGTGCCAGCAGCGCGGGACTAGACGTGGGGCATGAGCAGTTCTTC.

The chain is built from TRBV5-4 and TRBJ2-3, with 9 bases aligning to TRBD2. This CDR3 has 13 amino acids. After removal of 4 bases from V and 6 bases from J, the junction contained 3 bases not matched to a gene. Germline CDR1 reads SGHNT; CDR2 reads YYREEE (reference sequence). In nucleotides, the CDR3 is TGTGCCAGCAGCGAGAGCGGGGGGGATACGCAGTATTTT. It encodes CASSESGGDTQYF. The whole variable domain, remainder taken from reference TRBV5-4 and TRBJ2-3, is ETGVTQSPTHLIKTRGQQVTLRCSSQSGHNTVSWYQQALGQGPQFIFQYYREEENGRGNFPPRFSGLQFPNYSSELNVNALELDDSALYLCASSESGGDTQYFGPGTRLTVL.

This clone appeared once. V usage is TRBV4-1 and J usage is TRBJ2-7; weak D call: TRBD1 (5 bases). Germline V gene data show CDR1 as MGHRA and CDR2 as YSYEKL. With 1 base removed from V and 2 bases from J, the gap between germline ends came to 12 bases. This CDR3 comprises 15 residues. The CDR3 DNA sequence: TGCGCCAGCAGCCAAGTTAAAGGGGTCGCCTACGAGCAGTACTTC. Its translation is CASSQVKGVAYEQYF.

This chain joins TRBV4-3 and TRBJ1-3; D gene uncertain. The CDR3 sequence is 17 residues long. Looked up from germline, CDR1 is LGHNA and CDR2 is YSLEER. With 1 base removed from V and 0 bases from J, the gap between germline ends came to 13 bases. CDR3 DNA: TGCGCCAGCAGCCAAGGGTGGGCCTTTCGCTCTGGAAACACCATATATTTT. As protein: CASSQGWAFRSGNTIYF.

The rearrangement joins TRBV13 to TRBJ2-7, with 10 bases lining up with TRBD1. The CDR3 is 14 residues long. Germline V CDR1 and CDR2: PRHDT, FYEKMQ (reference sequence). Germline trimming cut 5 bases from V and 3 bases from J; bases unmatched to any gene: 4. CDR3 nucleotide sequence: TGTGCCAGCAGCCACTGGACAGGGGGCTACGAGCAGTACTTC. As protein: CASSHWTGGYEQYF.

The rearrangement uses TRBV7-2 and TRBJ2-2; tentative D call: TRBD1 (6 bases). The CDR3 has 14 amino acids. V shed 5 bases and J shed 6 bases, with 13 bases lying between them. The germline CDR1 and CDR2 sequences are SGHTA and FQGNSA. The CDR3, as DNA: TGTGCCAGCAGCCTGAACCAGGGGTCCGGGGAGCTGTTTTTT. Encoded protein: CASSLNQGSGELFF.

V is TRBV13 and J is TRBJ1-2; weak D call: TRBD1 (5 bases). CDR3 length equals 14 residues. V was trimmed by 2 bases and J by 3 bases, leaving 10 bases between them. CDR1 is PRHDT, CDR2 FYEKMQ, per germline (reference sequence). CDR3 protein: CASSLLAGDYGYTF. The CDR3 coding sequence is TGTGCCAGCAGCTTATTGGCGGGGGACTATGGCTACACCTTC. Filled out from reference TRBV13 and TRBJ1-2, the complete variable domain reads AAGVIQSPRHLIKEKRETATLKCYPIPRHDTVYWYQQGPGQDPQFLISFYEKMQSDKGSIPDRFSAQQFSDYHSELNMSSLELGDSALYFCASSLLAGDYGYTFGSGTRLTVV.

This sequence joins TRBV5-6 and TRBJ2-5, with D perhaps matching TRBD2 (5 bases). CDR1 SGHDT and CDR2 YYEEEE come from the germline V gene. Trimming removed 4 bases from V and 4 bases from J, with 8 bases in between. The CDR3 has 12 amino acids. CDR3 amino acids: CASSGLSETQYF. The CDR3 region has the DNA TGTGCCAGCAGCGGACTTTCAGAGACCCAGTACTTC.

V is TRBV4-1 and J is TRBJ2-7, with unresolved D. In germline, CDR1 is MGHRA, CDR2 YSYEKL. V shed 0 bases and J shed 2 bases, with 11 bases lying between them. CDR3 length: 15 residues. The CDR3 here is CASSQDDTHTYEQYF. The CDR3 region has the DNA TGCGCCAGCAGCCAAGATGACACTCATACCTACGAGCAGTACTTC.

This clone was seen a few times. J is TRBJ1-2 and V is TRBV4-1, with unresolved D. Looked up from germline, CDR1 is MGHRA and CDR2 is YSYEKL. V was pared by 0 bases and J by 4 bases, with 12 bases between. The CDR3 is made up of 15 amino acids. The CDR3 nucleotides read TGCGCCAGCAGCCAAGATTGGCAGGTTCCCTATGGCTACACCTTC. Its protein is CASSQDWQVPYGYTF.

The V call is TRBV4-1, the J call TRBJ2-1; D is possibly TRBD2 (6 bases). With 0 bases removed from V and 5 bases from J, the gap between germline ends came to 14 bases. Germline V gene sequence: CDR1 MGHRA, CDR2 YSYEKL. This CDR3 comprises 16 residues. The CDR3 loop is CASSQDFRGTNNEQFF. The CDR3 DNA is TGCGCCAGCAGCCAAGATTTCCGCGGGACCAACAATGAGCAGTTCTTC.

The rearrangement links TRBV23-1 to TRBJ2-3, with D perhaps TRBD1 (6 bases). TRBV23-1 is flagged as an ORF with uncertain function. The CDR3 loop spans 16 amino acids. The V and J ends lost 4 bases and 4 bases respectively, with 18 bases between them. This CDR3 reads CASSLVLGQSSDTQYF. For the CDR3, the DNA is TGCGCCAGCAGTCTTGTTCTCGGACAGTCCTCAGATACGCAGTATTTT.